Presented here are 32 T cell receptor beta chains from one specimen sequenced in a study of T cell responses to AZD1222 COVID-19 vaccine (dated by TCRdb to about 2021). The library was generated by the immunoSEQ multiplex PCR assay. As stored in TCRdb, this immuneACCESS dataset retains in-frame rearrangements with V and J assigned. A fraction of the clones does not appear; measured against another copy, unresolved V genes explain less than half of the discrepancy, and the remainder lacks a known reason. The sample table lists over 140,000 clones, 80% to 95% of them with a count of one. Clones ranked in the top ten supply approximately 5.4% of the sample. Sample time point, as interpreted from the label and publication: baseline before first vaccination. Specimen: peripheral blood, collected on day 0 of AZD1222 vaccination. The receptors were gathered from an adult in good health.

V is TRBV6-5 and J is TRBJ2-4; D possibly corresponds to TRBD2 (6 bases). The CDR3 is made up of 15 amino acids. V was clipped by 2 bases and J by 10 bases, with 18 bases between them. The germline CDR1 and CDR2 sequences are MNHEY and SVGAGI. The CDR3 sequence is CASSYAGTGGTIQYF. In DNA, the CDR3 is TGTGCCAGCAGTTACGCCGGGACCGGGGGAACAATTCAGTACTTC.

This chain joins TRBV10-3 and TRBJ1-4; 11 nucleotides agree with TRBD1. Per the germline V gene, CDR1 is ENHRY and CDR2 is SYGVKD. The CDR3 has 16 residues. Trimming took 0 bases from V and 8 from J; bases not matched to a gene: 5. The DNA of the CDR3 is TGTGCCATCAGTGAGTCCCCGGGACAGGGGGAAGAAAAACTGTTTTTT. It is translated as CAISESPGQGEEKLFF.

The chain has TRBV24-1 and TRBJ2-7; the D call may be TRBD1 or TRBD2 (5 bases each). This CDR3 is 14 amino acids long. V shed 3 bases and J shed 4 bases, with 12 bases lying between them. Germline CDR1 reads KGHDR; CDR2 reads SFDVKD. CDR3 sequence (DNA): TGTGCCACCAGTGATGGGGGAGCCGTTTACGAGCAGTACTTC. It codes for CATSDGGAVYEQYF.

The chain links TRBV24-1 to TRBJ2-5, with 10 bases that match TRBD2. Unmatched junction bases numbered 7, after V lost 5 bases and J lost 5 bases. Germline CDR1 and CDR2: KGHDR and SFDVKD. This CDR3 comprises 15 residues. The CDR3 nucleotides read TGTGCCACCAGTGCCCAAGCGGGAGGGTGGGAGACCCAGTACTTC. Protein product: CATSAQAGGWETQYF.

In its sample, this clone was seen once. This chain joins TRBV3-1 (or the pseudogene TRBV3-2) and TRBJ2-3; TRBD2 aligns across 13 bases. This CDR3 contains 17 residues. After removal of 1 base from V and 5 bases from J, the junction contained 6 bases not matched to a gene. CDR1 is LGHDT and CDR2 is YNNKEL in the germline V gene (reference sequence). The CDR3: CASSQVRLAGGLDTQYF. Here the CDR3 DNA reads TGTGCCAGCAGCCAAGTGCGACTAGCGGGGGGTCTAGATACGCAGTATTTT.

V is TRBV6-2 or TRBV6-3 and J is TRBJ2-4; perhaps TRBD1 as D (6 bases). This CDR3 comprises 16 residues. Trimming removed 4 bases at V and 0 bases at J, with 13 bases between. In germline, CDR1 is MNHEY, CDR2 SVGEGT. CDR3 protein: CASSLQGTLAKNIQYF. The CDR3 DNA reads TGTGCCAGCAGTTTACAAGGGACACTAGCCAAAAACATTCAGTACTTC.

The V and J genes are TRBV18 and TRBJ2-5, with D perhaps TRBD1 (6 bases). Looked up from germline, CDR1 is KGHSH and CDR2 is LQKENI. Deletions cut 3 bases from V and 3 bases from J, with 8 bases between. This CDR3 has 13 amino acids. In DNA form, the CDR3 reads TGTGCCAGCTCACCCGGGACAAAAGAGACCCAGTACTTC. This encodes CASSPGTKETQYF.

The rearrangement uses TRBV12-3 or TRBV12-4 and TRBJ1-2, with unresolved D. This CDR3 is 13 amino acids long. The V end was cut by 6 bases, the J end by 4 bases, with 12 bases between. As DNA, the CDR3 is TGTGCCAGCAGATCAACGGACGTCTATGGCTACACCTTC. Amino acids: CASRSTDVYGYTF.

This rearrangement joins TRBV20-1 to TRBJ1-4; D is unclear. The germline V gene encodes CDR1 DFQATT and CDR2 SNEGSKA (reference sequence). This CDR3 contains 13 residues. V lost 3 bases to trimming and J lost 10 bases, with 15 bases between them. The CDR3: CSASAGSLGKLFF. Here the CDR3 DNA reads TGCAGTGCTAGTGCTGGCTCCCTAGGAAAACTGTTTTTT.

The gene calls are TRBV13 and TRBJ2-7; TRBD2 might be the D (6 bases). CDR1 and CDR2 from the germline V gene are PRHDT and FYEKMQ (reference sequence). V lost 0 bases to trimming and J lost 2 bases, with 11 bases between them. CDR3 length: 15 residues. CDR3 sequence reads: CASSLGAGRTYEQYF. The CDR3 region has the DNA TGTGCCAGCAGCTTAGGGGCAGGGAGGACCTACGAGCAGTACTTC.

The chain joins TRBV24-1 to TRBJ2-3, with TRBD2 matching over 11 bases. The CDR3 covers 20 residues. The germline CDR1 and CDR2 sequences are KGHDR and SFDVKD. J lost 0 bases, V lost 0 bases, and 10 bases had no gene match. The CDR3 loop is CATSDLTSGGKYASTDTQYF. In DNA, the CDR3 is TGTGCCACCAGTGATTTGACTAGCGGGGGCAAATATGCTAGCACAGATACGCAGTATTTT.

The DNA of the CDR3 is TGTGCCAGCAGCGCGACGGGACGGGGAAATTCACCCCTCCACTTT. Translation: CASSATGRGNSPLHF. This chain uses TRBV7-8 with TRBJ1-6; tentative D call: TRBD1 (5 bases). CDR1 and CDR2 (germline): SGHVS, FQNEAQ. V shed 5 bases and J shed 7 bases, with 15 bases lying between them. The CDR3 loop spans 15 amino acids.

The J gene is TRBJ2-3, the V gene TRBV24-1, with D possibly being TRBD1 (5 bases). V dropped 4 bases and J dropped 4 bases, with 14 bases sitting between them. The CDR3 is 15 amino acids. CDR1 KGHDR and CDR2 SFDVKD come from the germline V gene. The chain's CDR3 is CATSEEDTMPDTQYF. As DNA, the CDR3 is TGTGCCACCAGTGAAGAGGACACCATGCCAGATACGCAGTATTTT.

The chain recombines TRBV5-4 with TRBJ1-1, with a tentative D call TRBD1 (6 bases). CDR3 length: 15 amino acids. Between the trimmed V and J ends, which lost 4 bases and 1 base, there was a span of 14 bases. The germline gives CDR1 SGHNT, CDR2 YYREEE (reference sequence). The CDR3 DNA is TGTGCCAGCAGCCCGGGTATGGACAGGAACACTGAAGCTTTCTTT. It specifies CASSPGMDRNTEAFF.

The gene calls are TRBV19 and TRBJ1-1, with 7 bases matching TRBD1. CDR3 length: 16 amino acids. Germline V gives CDR1 LNHDA, CDR2 SQIVND (reference sequence). V lost 5 bases to trimming and J lost 7 bases; unmatched junction nucleotides: 16. CDR3 loop: CASSPSLGGGAGEAFF. The CDR3 bases are TGTGCCAGTAGTCCTTCCCTCGGAGGGGGCGCGGGTGAAGCTTTCTTT.

Only a few counts were recorded for this clone. The genes are TRBV28 and TRBJ1-2; 7 positions match TRBD1. V lost 1 base, J lost 1 base, and 3 bases stayed unmatched. The CDR3 consists of 15 residues. The germline V gene encodes CDR1 MDHEN and CDR2 SYDVKM. CDR3 loop: CASSLFRGNNYGYTF. For the CDR3, the DNA is TGTGCCAGCAGTTTATTCAGGGGGAATAACTATGGCTACACCTTC.

Written as DNA, the CDR3 is TGCGCCAGCAGTGAGTCGGCAGGGGGCACTGAAGCTTTCTTT. This sequence encodes CASSESAGGTEAFF. The chain carries TRBV10-1 and TRBJ1-1; 7 nucleotides match TRBD1. J lost 4 bases, V lost 0 bases, and 2 bases had no gene match. Germline CDR1 reads WNHNN; CDR2 reads SYGVQD (reference sequence). This CDR3 region has 14 residues.

This chain uses TRBV5-1 with TRBJ2-5; 8 nucleotides agree with TRBD2. Germline V gives CDR1 SGHRS, CDR2 YFSETQ. The CDR3 is 14 residues long. The ends lost 4 bases at V and 5 bases at J; junction bases unmatched: 7. The CDR3 region is CASSRQTSDETQYF. In nucleotides, the CDR3 is TGCGCCAGCAGCCGTCAGACTAGCGATGAGACCCAGTACTTC.

The chain carries TRBV5-6 and TRBJ2-5; a weak D match, TRBD2 (5 bases). The V end was cut by 0 bases, the J end by 5 bases, with 14 bases between. CDR3 length: 15 amino acids. The germline V gene has CDR1 SGHDT and CDR2 YYEEEE. Here the CDR3 DNA reads TGTGCCAGCAGCTTGGAAGTGCGGGTTGCGGAGACCCAGTACTTC. This sequence encodes CASSLEVRVAETQYF.

This chain uses TRBV28 with TRBJ2-7; perhaps TRBD2 as D (7 bases). Trimming took off 6 bases at V and 0 bases at J, with 24 bases between the two ends. Germline V gives CDR1 MDHEN, CDR2 SYDVKM. The CDR3 runs to 18 residues. The CDR3 nucleotides read TGTGCCAGCAGGCCAGCTGACGGCGGGGGCCCGGACTCCTACGAGCAGTACTTC. Translating gives CASRPADGGGPDSYEQYF.

The rearrangement joins TRBV6-5 to TRBJ2-2; D perhaps matches TRBD2 (6 bases). Looked up from germline, CDR1 is MNHEY and CDR2 is SVGAGI. V was trimmed by 3 bases and J by 7 bases, leaving 15 bases between them. The CDR3 is made up of 15 amino acids. For the CDR3, the DNA is TGTGCCAGCAGTTATGACGGGAGTCCGATCGGGGAGCTGTTTTTT. This encodes CASSYDGSPIGELFF.

The gene calls are TRBV2 and TRBJ2-5; D could derive from TRBD1 or TRBD2 (6 bases each). V dropped 1 base and J dropped 5 bases, with 8 bases sitting between them. This CDR3 spans 13 amino acids. Germline loops: CDR1 SNHLY, CDR2 FYNNEI. The DNA of the CDR3 is TGTGCCAGCAGTGAAGGGGGGGCTGAGACCCAGTACTTC. Protein: CASSEGGAETQYF.

V usage is TRBV6-5 and J usage is TRBJ1-5, with a weak D call TRBD1 (5 bases). V was trimmed by 8 bases and J by 5 bases, leaving 13 bases between them. There are 13 residues in the CDR3. The germline gives CDR1 MNHEY, CDR2 SVGAGI. Here the CDR3 reads CASSGGEHQPQHF. The CDR3 DNA sequence: TGTGCCAGCTCCGGGGGGGAACATCAGCCCCAGCATTTT.

The CDR3 sequence: CASSAQYRGAQYF. CDR3 bases: TGTGCCAGCAGTGCCCAGTACAGGGGTGCACAGTACTTC. The chain carries TRBV27 and TRBJ2-5; 7 bases agree with TRBD1. This CDR3 has 13 amino acids. CDR1 is MNHEY, CDR2 SMNVEV, per germline (reference sequence). Unmatched junction bases numbered 11, after V lost 5 bases and J lost 11 bases.

The CDR3: CASSLGQGDGYTF. The CDR3, as DNA: TGTGCCAGCTCACTCGGACAGGGAGATGGCTACACCTTC. The chain recombines TRBV18 with TRBJ1-2; 8 nucleotides match TRBD1. Germline values: CDR1 KGHSH, CDR2 LQKENI. Trimming removed 4 bases from V and 6 bases from J; junction bases left unmatched: 4. This CDR3 comprises 13 residues.

The chain employs TRBV5-8 and TRBJ2-3; D may be TRBD1 (6 bases). This CDR3 is 15 amino acids long. V lost 4 bases to trimming and J lost 0 bases, with 12 bases between them. Germline V gene lookup returns CDR1 SGHTS and CDR2 YDEGEE. The CDR3 DNA is TGTGCCAGCAGCCCAACGGGACATAGCACAGATACGCAGTATTTT. Translation gives CASSPTGHSTDTQYF.

The chain uses TRBV25-1 and TRBJ2-2; 11 nucleotides match TRBD2. From germline, CDR1 is MGHDK and CDR2 SYGVNS. Unmatched junction bases numbered 7, after V lost 5 bases and J lost 5 bases. The CDR3 is made up of 16 amino acids. CDR3 nucleotide sequence: TGTGCCAGCAGTTCACGGACTAGCGGGCATACCGGGGAGCTGTTTTTT. It is translated as CASSSRTSGHTGELFF.

In this sample, this clone turned up once. This rearrangement joins TRBV11-2 to TRBJ1-1; the D is unclear. The CDR3 is made up of 12 amino acids. CDR1 is SGHAT, CDR2 FQNNGV, per germline. V lost 5 bases to trimming and J lost 9 bases, with 13 bases between them. This CDR3 reads CASSEWADKAFF. In nucleotides, the CDR3 is TGTGCCAGCAGCGAGTGGGCAGATAAAGCTTTCTTT. Complete variable domain (other parts from reference TRBV11-2 and TRBJ1-1): EAGVAQSPRYKIIEKRQSVAFWCNPISGHATLYWYQQILGQGPKLLIQFQNNGVVDDSQLPKDRFSAERLKGVDSTLKIQPAKLEDSAVYLCASSEWADKAFFGQGTRLTVV.

There are a few counts of this clone. J is TRBJ2-3 and V is TRBV27, with 8 bases matching TRBD2. Germline CDR1 reads MNHEY; CDR2 reads SMNVEV (reference sequence). This CDR3 comprises 17 residues. With 1 base clipped from V and 5 bases from J, the junction kept 11 bases outside the gene matches. The chain's CDR3 is CASSLFNGREAQDTQYF. The CDR3 region has the DNA TGTGCCAGCAGTTTATTTAATGGGCGGGAGGCCCAAGATACGCAGTATTTT.

The chain couples TRBV28 to TRBJ1-3; unclear D gene. V lost 3 bases to trimming and J lost 2 bases, with 8 bases between them. From germline, CDR1 is MDHEN and CDR2 SYDVKM. The CDR3 runs 14 residues. CDR3 in amino acids: CASSFRRPGNTIYF. CDR3 DNA sequence: TGTGCCAGCAGTTTCAGAAGGCCTGGAAACACCATATATTTT.

The chain combines TRBV7-6 with TRBJ2-3, with 10 bases fitting TRBD1. Germline V gene data show CDR1 as SGHVS and CDR2 as FNYEAQ. Germline trimming cut 1 base from V and 4 bases from J; bases unmatched to any gene: 5. This CDR3 is built from 16 residues. CDR3: CASSLGGQGTSDTQYF. CDR3 sequence (DNA): TGTGCCAGCAGCTTAGGGGGACAGGGGACTTCAGATACGCAGTATTTT.

The chain recombines TRBV7-9 with TRBJ2-2; D is uncertain. CDR3 size: 14 residues. Germline-derived CDR1 and CDR2 are SEHNR and FQNEAQ (reference sequence). V dropped 5 bases and J dropped 7 bases, with 14 bases sitting between them. The CDR3 sequence is CASSRTGRVGELFF. The CDR3 region has the DNA TGTGCCAGCAGCCGGACGGGCCGCGTCGGGGAGCTGTTTTTT.